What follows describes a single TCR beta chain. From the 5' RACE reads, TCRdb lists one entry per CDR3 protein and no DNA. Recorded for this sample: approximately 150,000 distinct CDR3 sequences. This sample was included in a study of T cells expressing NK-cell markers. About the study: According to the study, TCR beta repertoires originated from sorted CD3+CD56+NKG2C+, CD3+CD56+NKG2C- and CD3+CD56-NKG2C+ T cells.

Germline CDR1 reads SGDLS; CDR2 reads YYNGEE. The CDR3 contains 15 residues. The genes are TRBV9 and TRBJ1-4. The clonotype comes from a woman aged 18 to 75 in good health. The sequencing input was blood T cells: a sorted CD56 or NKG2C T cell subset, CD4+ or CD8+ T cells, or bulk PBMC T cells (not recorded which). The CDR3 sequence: CASSTRPEADEKLFF.